These 17 T cell receptor beta chains originate from one sample sequenced in a study of cytomegalovirus exposure and HLA in healthy donors. Profiled with immunoSEQ multiplex PCR; TCRdb holds only in-frame clones, not every one. The sample shows around 250,000 clones, around 90% of them seen only once. Sequenced input: PBMCs. Receptors were obtained from a woman in her late teens or twenties in good health and CMV-seronegative.

To note about this clone: One junction end disagrees with the germline gene, perhaps due to a read error. The rearrangement uses TRBV6-7 and TRBJ1-4, with D unclear. TRBV6-7 is classed as an ORF, of uncertain function. CDR3 length: 10 residues. As DNA, the CDR3 is TGTGCCAGCAGCCTAGGACTTGGCCCTTTT. Translating it yields CASSLGLGPF.

This chain uses TRBV6-1 with TRBJ2-6, with D possibly TRBD1 on 6 matching bases. CDR3 size: 20 residues. The germline V and J ends were trimmed by 1 base and 1 base, with 20 bases remaining between them. Looked up from germline, CDR1 is MNHNS and CDR2 is SASEGT. The CDR3 reads CASSEGVRSGARSGANVLTF. CDR3 nucleotide sequence: TGTGCCAGCAGTGAAGGGGTAAGGTCAGGGGCAAGGTCTGGGGCCAACGTCCTGACTTTC.

The J gene is TRBJ2-5, the V gene TRBV23-1, with 7 bases fitting TRBD2. TRBV23-1 is reported as an ORF; its role is uncertain. J gave up 5 bases and V 1 base, and 13 bases lay outside the gene matches. The CDR3 runs to 17 residues. CDR3 loop: CASSQCSGLNEVETQYF. In DNA, the CDR3 is TGCGCCAGCAGTCAATGCTCGGGACTAAATGAGGTTGAGACCCAGTACTTC.

A single count supports this clone. V gene TRBV7-2 combines with J gene TRBJ1-2, with TRBD1 matching 7 bases. After removal of 1 base from V and 4 bases from J, the junction contained 12 bases not matched to a gene. This CDR3 is 17 amino acids long. Per germline, CDR1 SGHTA and CDR2 FQGNSA. In DNA, the CDR3 is TGTGCCAGCAGCTTAGGCGCCGGGCAGGGGGTTAGCTATGGCTACACCTTC. It codes for CASSLGAGQGVSYGYTF.

The chain links TRBV27 to TRBJ2-5; D ambiguous. This CDR3 region has 14 residues. Trimming removed 4 bases from V and 3 bases from J, with 12 bases in between. Germline V CDR1 and CDR2: MNHEY, SMNVEV (reference sequence). The CDR3 is CASSSLLRKETQYF. CDR3 bases: TGTGCCAGCAGTTCTCTCTTGAGGAAAGAGACCCAGTACTTC.

The CDR3 DNA is TGTGCCAGCAGATCCCAAGGGACACTATACGAGCAGTACTTC. Protein sequence: CASRSQGTLYEQYF. The V call is TRBV28, the J call TRBJ2-7; the D gene is possibly TRBD1 (6 bases). V lost 6 bases to trimming and J lost 4 bases, with 16 bases between them. Per germline, CDR1 MDHEN and CDR2 SYDVKM. The CDR3 has 14 amino acids.

V usage is TRBV2 and J usage is TRBJ2-3; 8 bases align to TRBD2. The germline gives CDR1 SNHLY, CDR2 FYNNEI. The CDR3 contains 15 residues. V trimming: 6 bases; J trimming: 0 bases; junction bases outside the gene matches: 5. The CDR3 DNA follows: TGTGCCAGCAGGACGACGGGGGGGAGCACAGATACGCAGTATTTT. It encodes CASRTTGGSTDTQYF.

The J gene is TRBJ2-3, the V gene TRBV5-1; the match to TRBD2 covers 7 bases. The CDR3 totals 15 residues. Trimming removed 4 bases from V and 3 bases from J; junction bases left unmatched: 8. Per the germline V gene, CDR1 is SGHRS and CDR2 is YFSETQ. This chain's CDR3 is CASSAWTSLTDTQYF. CDR3 coding DNA: TGCGCCAGCAGCGCCTGGACTAGTTTGACAGATACGCAGTATTTT.

Regarding this clone: A read error may be the cause here, since a much bigger clone is one base away. The chain carries TRBV7-3 and TRBJ2-3; possible D gene TRBD1, 5 bases. The CDR3 contains 13 residues. Germline V gene data show CDR1 as SGHTA and CDR2 as FQGTGA. With 0 bases removed from V and 4 bases from J, the gap between germline ends came to 5 bases. CDR3 residues: CASSLTGADTQYF. CDR3 sequence (DNA): TGTGCCAGCAGCTTAACAGGGGCAGATACGCAGTATTTT.

The rearrangement links TRBV27 to TRBJ2-1; no reliable D call. The CDR3 consists of 13 residues. Germline V gene data show CDR1 as MNHEY and CDR2 as SMNVEV (reference sequence). V gave up 1 base and J gave up 10 bases, with 11 bases separating them. The CDR3 DNA follows: TGTGCCAGCAGTTTATTCTTGACTTCCGAGCAGTTCTTC. This sequence encodes CASSLFLTSEQFF.

This sequence joins TRBV4-3 and TRBJ1-4, with D possibly TRBD1 on 5 matching bases. Trimming shortened V by 4 bases and J by 6 bases, and 21 bases separated the two germline ends. Germline lookup yields CDR1 LGHNA and CDR2 YSLEER. The CDR3 is 17 residues long. The CDR3 nucleotides read TGCGCCAGCAGCCCGCGGACGGGGGGAAGTAAATATGAAAAACTGTTTTTT. Amino acid sequence: CASSPRTGGSKYEKLFF.

The V gene is TRBV9, the J gene TRBJ1-2, with D unresolved. The CDR3 runs to 14 residues. The V end lost 4 bases, the J end lost 3 bases, and 13 bases lay between the germline ends. Germline lookup yields CDR1 SGDLS and CDR2 YYNGEE. In nucleotides, the CDR3 is TGTGCCAGCAGCATTGGGAGGGAACACTATGGCTACACCTTC. The encoded protein is CASSIGREHYGYTF.

Comments on this clone: The sample contains more than one DNA sequence encoding this CDR3. CDR3 nucleotide sequence: TGTGCCAGCAGCCCAGACAGAAATCAGCCCCAGCATTTT. This encodes CASSPDRNQPQHF. The chain links TRBV6-5 to TRBJ1-5, with D possibly TRBD1 on 5 matching bases. V was clipped by 6 bases and J by 4 bases, with 10 bases between them. The CDR3 loop spans 13 amino acids. CDR1 and CDR2 (germline): MNHEY, SVGAGI.

The V call is TRBV28, the J call TRBJ2-7; perhaps TRBD1 as D (5 bases). Germline V gene data show CDR1 as MDHEN and CDR2 as SYDVKM. The CDR3 is 14 amino acids. V lost 5 bases, J lost 0 bases, and 11 bases lay in between. The CDR3 region is CASSGATSSYEQYF. CDR3 nucleotides: TGTGCCAGCAGTGGGGCTACATCCTCCTACGAGCAGTACTTC.

This chain joins TRBV6-5 and TRBJ1-3; D perhaps matches TRBD1 (5 bases). The CDR3 runs to 16 residues. Germline V gene lookup returns CDR1 MNHEY and CDR2 SVGAGI. The ends were cut back, 0 bases at V and 5 bases at J, with 14 bases in the middle. CDR3 DNA sequence: TGTGCCAGCAGTTACTCTTTGAGCAGGGCTAGAAACACCATATATTTT. Protein sequence: CASSYSLSRARNTIYF.

The V and J genes are TRBV7-6 and TRBJ1-1; no definite D call. Germline lookup yields CDR1 SGHVS and CDR2 FNYEAQ. Trimming took 5 bases from V and 1 from J, leaving 8 bases between them. This CDR3 has 13 residues. The CDR3 DNA sequence: TGTGCCAGCAGCCTTGGAGAGAACACTGAAGCTTTCTTT. As protein: CASSLGENTEAFF.

The V gene is TRBV18, the J gene TRBJ2-1; D unclear. V lost 3 bases and J lost 3, with 9 bases in between. This CDR3 contains 14 residues. Germline V gives CDR1 KGHSH, CDR2 LQKENI. CDR3 DNA: TGTGCCAGCTCACCCGTCAGTGACTACAATGAGCAGTTCTTC. Its translation: CASSPVSDYNEQFF.